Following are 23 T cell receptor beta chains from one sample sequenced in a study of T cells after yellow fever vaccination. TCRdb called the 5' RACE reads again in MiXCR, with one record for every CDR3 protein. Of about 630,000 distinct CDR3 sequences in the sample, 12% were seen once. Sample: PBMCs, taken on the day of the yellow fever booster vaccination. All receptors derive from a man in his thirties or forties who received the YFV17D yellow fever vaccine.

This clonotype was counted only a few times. The CDR3, as DNA: TGTGCCAGCAGTACTCGGGGGGAACTTAACACCGGGGAGCTGTTTTTT. It translates to CASSTRGELNTGELFF. The V gene is TRBV27, the J gene TRBJ2-2; TRBD2 matches 7 bases. The CDR3 length is 16 residues. V was pared by 5 bases and J by 2 bases, with 8 bases of the junction left unmatched. The germline V gene encodes CDR1 MNHEY and CDR2 SMNVEV (reference sequence).

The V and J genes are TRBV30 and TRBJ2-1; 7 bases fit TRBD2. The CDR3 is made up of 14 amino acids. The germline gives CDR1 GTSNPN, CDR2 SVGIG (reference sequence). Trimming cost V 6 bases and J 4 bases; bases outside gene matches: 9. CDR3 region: CACWESGAYNEQFF. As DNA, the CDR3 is TGTGCCTGCTGGGAAAGCGGGGCGTACAATGAGCAGTTCTTC.

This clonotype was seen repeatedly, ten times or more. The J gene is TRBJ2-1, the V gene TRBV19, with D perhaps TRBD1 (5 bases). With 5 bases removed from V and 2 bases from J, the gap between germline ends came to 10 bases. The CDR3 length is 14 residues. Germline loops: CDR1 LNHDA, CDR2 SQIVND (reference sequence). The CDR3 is CASSVQGAYNEQFF. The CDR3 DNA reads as TGTGCCAGTAGTGTGCAGGGCGCCTACAATGAGCAGTTCTTC.

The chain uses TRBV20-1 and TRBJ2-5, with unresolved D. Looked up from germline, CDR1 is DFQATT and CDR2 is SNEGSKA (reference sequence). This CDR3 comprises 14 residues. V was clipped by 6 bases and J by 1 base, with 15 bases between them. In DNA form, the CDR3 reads TGCAGTGCCCCGAGACGGGCCTTCCAAGAGACCCAGTACTTC. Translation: CSAPRRAFQETQYF.

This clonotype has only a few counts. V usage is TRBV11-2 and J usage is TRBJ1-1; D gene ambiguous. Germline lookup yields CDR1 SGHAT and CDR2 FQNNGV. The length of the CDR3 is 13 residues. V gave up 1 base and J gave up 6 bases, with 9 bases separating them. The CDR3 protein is CASSLGFSAEAFF. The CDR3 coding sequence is TGTGCCAGCAGCTTAGGGTTCTCGGCTGAAGCTTTCTTT.

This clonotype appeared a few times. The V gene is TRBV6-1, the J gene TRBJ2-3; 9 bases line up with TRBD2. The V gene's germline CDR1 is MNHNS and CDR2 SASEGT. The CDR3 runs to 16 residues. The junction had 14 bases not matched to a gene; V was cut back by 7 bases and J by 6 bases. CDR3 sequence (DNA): TGTGCCAGCACCCCCCGGGGGACTAGCCCTCCGGATACGCAGTATTTT. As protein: CASTPRGTSPPDTQYF.

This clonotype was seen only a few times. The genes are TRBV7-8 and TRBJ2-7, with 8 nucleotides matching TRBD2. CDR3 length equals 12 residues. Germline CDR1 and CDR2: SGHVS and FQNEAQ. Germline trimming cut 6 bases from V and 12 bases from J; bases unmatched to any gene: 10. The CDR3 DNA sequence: TGTGCCAGCAGGGAACAGCGGGAGTGGCTGTACTTC. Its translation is CASREQREWLYF.

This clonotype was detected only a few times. The CDR3 DNA sequence: TGTGCCAGCAGCTCATGGGACGGCTACACCTTC. Protein product: CASSSWDGYTF. The J gene is TRBJ1-2, the V gene TRBV7-2, with D perhaps matching TRBD1 (5 bases). Trimming took off 4 bases at V and 8 bases at J, with 8 bases between the two ends. The CDR3 totals 11 residues. Germline assignment: CDR1 SGHTA and CDR2 FQGNSA.

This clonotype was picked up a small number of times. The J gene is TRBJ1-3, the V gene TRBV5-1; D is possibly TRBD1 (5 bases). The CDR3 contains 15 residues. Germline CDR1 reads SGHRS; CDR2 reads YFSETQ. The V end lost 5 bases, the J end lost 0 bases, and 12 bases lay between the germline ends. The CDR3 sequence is CASREADSSGNTIYF. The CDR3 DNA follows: TGCGCCAGCAGGGAAGCCGACAGCTCTGGAAACACCATATATTTT.

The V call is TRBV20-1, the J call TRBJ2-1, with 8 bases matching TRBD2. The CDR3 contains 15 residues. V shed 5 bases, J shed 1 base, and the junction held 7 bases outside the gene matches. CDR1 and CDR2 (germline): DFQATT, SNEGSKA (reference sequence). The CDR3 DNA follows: TGCAGTGCTTATATTAGCGGGAAATCCTACAATGAGCAGTTCTTC. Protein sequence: CSAYISGKSYNEQFF.

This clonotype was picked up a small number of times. The CDR3 region is CASSPGYVTGELFF. The CDR3 DNA reads TGTGCCAGCAGCCCAGGGTATGTGACCGGGGAGCTGTTTTTT. The gene calls are TRBV14 and TRBJ2-2; TRBD1 might be the D (5 bases). Deletions cut 4 bases from V and 5 bases from J, with 11 bases between. The CDR3 loop spans 14 amino acids. Germline lookup yields CDR1 SGHDN and CDR2 FVKESK.

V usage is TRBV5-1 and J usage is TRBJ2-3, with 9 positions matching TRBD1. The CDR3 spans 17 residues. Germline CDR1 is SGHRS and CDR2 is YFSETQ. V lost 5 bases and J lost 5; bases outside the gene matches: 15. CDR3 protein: CASSSGTGSGAVDTQYF. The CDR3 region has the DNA TGCGCCAGCAGTTCCGGGACAGGGTCGGGGGCCGTAGATACGCAGTATTTT.

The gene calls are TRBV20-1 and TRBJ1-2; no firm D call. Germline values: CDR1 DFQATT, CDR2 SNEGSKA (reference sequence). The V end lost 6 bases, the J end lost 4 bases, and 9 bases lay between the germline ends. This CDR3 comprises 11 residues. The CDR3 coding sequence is TGCAGTGCCTCGGACGGCTATGGCTACACCTTC. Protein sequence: CSASDGYGYTF.

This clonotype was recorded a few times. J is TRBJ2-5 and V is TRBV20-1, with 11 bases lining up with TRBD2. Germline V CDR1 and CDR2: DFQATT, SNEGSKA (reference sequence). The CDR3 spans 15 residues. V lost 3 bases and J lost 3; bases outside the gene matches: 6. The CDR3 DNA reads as TGCAGTGCTAGTGTCGGGACTAGCGGAAAAGAGACCCAGTACTTC. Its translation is CSASVGTSGKETQYF.

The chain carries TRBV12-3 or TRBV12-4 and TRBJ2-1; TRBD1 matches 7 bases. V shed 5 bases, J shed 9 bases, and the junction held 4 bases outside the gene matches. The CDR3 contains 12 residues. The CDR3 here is CASSPQGSEQFF. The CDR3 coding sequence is TGTGCCAGCAGTCCACAGGGGAGTGAGCAGTTCTTC.

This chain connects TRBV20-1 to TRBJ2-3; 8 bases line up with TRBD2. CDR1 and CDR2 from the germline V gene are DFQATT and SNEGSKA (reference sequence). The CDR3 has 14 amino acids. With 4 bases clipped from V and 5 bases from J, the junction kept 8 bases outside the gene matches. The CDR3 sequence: CSATREGLGDTQYF. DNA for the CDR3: TGCAGTGCTACCCGGGAGGGCCTTGGAGATACGCAGTATTTT.

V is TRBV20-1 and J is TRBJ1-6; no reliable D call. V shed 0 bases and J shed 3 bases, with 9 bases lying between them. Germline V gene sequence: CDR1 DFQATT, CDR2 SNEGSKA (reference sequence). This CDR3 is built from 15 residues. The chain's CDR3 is CSARDIYGYNSPLHF. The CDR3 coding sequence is TGCAGTGCTAGAGATATTTACGGCTATAATTCACCCCTCCACTTT.

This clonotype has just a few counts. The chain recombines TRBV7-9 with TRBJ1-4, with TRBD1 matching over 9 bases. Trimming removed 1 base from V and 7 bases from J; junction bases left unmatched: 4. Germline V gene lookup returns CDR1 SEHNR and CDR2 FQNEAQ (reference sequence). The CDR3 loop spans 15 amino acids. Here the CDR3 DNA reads TGTGCCAGCAGCTTAGTTCCGGACAGGGGTGAAAAACTGTTTTTT. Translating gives CASSLVPDRGEKLFF.

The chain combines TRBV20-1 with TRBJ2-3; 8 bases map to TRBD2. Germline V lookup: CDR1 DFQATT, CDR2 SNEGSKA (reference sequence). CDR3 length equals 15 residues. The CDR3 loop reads CSSNQREKGTDTQYF. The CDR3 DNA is TGCAGCTCCAATCAGCGGGAGAAAGGCACAGATACGCAGTATTTT.

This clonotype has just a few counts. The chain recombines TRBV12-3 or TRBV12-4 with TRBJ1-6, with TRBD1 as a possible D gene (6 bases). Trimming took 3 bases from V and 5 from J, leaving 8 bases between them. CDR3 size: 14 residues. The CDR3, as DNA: TGTGCCAGCAGTTTTAGGGGGGATAATTCACCCCTCCACTTT. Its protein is CASSFRGDNSPLHF.

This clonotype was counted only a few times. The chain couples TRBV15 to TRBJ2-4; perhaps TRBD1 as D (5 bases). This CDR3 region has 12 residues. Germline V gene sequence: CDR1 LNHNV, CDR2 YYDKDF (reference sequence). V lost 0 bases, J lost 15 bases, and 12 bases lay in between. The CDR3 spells CATSRDPRGLYF. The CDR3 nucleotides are TGTGCCACCAGCAGAGATCCTAGGGGTCTGTACTTC.

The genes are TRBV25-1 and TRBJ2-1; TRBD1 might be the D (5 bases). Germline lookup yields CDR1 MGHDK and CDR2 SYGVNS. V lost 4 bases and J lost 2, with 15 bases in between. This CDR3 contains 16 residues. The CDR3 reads CASSGSGMRTYNEQFF. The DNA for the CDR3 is TGTGCCAGCAGTGGCTCAGGGATGAGGACCTACAATGAGCAGTTCTTC. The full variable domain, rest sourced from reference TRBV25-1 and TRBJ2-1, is EADIYQTPRYLVIGTGKKITLECSQTMGHDKMYWYQQDPGMELHLIHYSYGVNSTEKGDLSSESTVSRIRTEHFPLTLESARPSHTSQYLCASSGSGMRTYNEQFFGPGTRLTVL.

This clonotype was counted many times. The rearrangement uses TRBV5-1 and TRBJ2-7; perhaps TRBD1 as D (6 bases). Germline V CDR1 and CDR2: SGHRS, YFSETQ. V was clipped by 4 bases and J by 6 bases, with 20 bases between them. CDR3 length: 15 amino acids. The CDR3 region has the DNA TGCGCCAGCAGCCCGCGACCGGACAGTTCCAGCGAGCAGTACTTC. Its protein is CASSPRPDSSSEQYF.